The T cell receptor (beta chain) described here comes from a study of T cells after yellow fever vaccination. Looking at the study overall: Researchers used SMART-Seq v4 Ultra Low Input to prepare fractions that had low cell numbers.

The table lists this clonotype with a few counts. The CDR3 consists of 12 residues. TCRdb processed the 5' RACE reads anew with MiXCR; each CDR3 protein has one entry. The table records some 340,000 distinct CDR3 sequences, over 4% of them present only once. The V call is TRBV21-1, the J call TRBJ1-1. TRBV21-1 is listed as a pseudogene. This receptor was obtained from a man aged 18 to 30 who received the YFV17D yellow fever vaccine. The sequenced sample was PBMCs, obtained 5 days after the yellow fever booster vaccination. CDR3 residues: CASSKVDTEAFF. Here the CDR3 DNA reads TGTGCCAGCAGCAAAGTCGACACTGAAGCTTTCTTT.